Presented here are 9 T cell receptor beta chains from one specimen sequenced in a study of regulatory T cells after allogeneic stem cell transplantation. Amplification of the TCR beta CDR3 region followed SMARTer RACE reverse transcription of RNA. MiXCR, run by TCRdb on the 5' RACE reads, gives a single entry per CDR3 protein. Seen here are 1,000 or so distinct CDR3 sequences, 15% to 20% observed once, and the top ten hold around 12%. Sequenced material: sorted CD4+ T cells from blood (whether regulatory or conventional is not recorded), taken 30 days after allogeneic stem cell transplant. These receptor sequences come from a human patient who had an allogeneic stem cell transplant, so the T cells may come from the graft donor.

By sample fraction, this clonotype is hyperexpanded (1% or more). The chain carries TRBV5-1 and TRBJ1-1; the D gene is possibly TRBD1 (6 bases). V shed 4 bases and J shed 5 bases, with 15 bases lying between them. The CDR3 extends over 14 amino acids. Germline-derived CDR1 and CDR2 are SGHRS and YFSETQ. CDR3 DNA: TGCGCCAGCAGCCCGTCAGGGGTTTGGACTGAAGCTTTCTTT. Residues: CASSPSGVWTEAFF.

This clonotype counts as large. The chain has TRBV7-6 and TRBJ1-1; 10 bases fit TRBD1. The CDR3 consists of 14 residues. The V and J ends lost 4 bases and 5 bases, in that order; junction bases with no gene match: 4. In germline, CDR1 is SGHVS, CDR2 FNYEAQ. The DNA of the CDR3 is TGTGCCAGCAGCTCACAGGACAGGGGGACTGAAGCTTTCTTT. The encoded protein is CASSSQDRGTEAFF.

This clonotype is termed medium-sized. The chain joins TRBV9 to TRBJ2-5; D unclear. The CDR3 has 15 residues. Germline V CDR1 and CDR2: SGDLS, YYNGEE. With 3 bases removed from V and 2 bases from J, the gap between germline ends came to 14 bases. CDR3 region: CASSGGPPVQETQYF. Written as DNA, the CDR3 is TGTGCCAGCAGCGGCGGCCCCCCCGTACAAGAGACCCAGTACTTC.

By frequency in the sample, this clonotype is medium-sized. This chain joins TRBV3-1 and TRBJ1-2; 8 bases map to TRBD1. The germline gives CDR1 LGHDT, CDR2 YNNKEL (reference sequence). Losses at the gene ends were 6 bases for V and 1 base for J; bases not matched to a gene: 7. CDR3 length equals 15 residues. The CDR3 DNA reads TGTGCCAGCAGTCAATGGACAGGGCTTAACTATGGCTACACCTTC. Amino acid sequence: CASSQWTGLNYGYTF.

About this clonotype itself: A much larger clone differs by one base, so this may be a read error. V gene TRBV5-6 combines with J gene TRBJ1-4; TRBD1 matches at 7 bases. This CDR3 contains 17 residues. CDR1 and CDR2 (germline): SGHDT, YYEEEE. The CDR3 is CASSLNRGPSLDEELFF. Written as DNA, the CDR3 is TGTGCCAGCAGCTTGAACAGGGGACCGTCTTTAGATGAAGAACTGTTTTTT.

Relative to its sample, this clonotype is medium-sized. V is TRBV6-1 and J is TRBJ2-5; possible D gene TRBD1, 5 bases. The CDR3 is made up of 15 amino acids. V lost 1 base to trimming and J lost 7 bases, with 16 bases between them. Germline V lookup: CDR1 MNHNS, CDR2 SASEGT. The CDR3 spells CASSEVPGQAGTQYF. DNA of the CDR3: TGTGCCAGCAGTGAAGTCCCCGGACAAGCAGGGACCCAGTACTTC.

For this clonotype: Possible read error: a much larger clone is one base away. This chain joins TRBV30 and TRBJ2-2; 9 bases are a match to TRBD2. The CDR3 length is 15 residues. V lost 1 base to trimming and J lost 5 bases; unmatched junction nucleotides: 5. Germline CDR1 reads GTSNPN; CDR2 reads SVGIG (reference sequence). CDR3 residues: CAWSGGRAETGELFF. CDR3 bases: TGTGCCTGGAGTGGCGGGAGGGCCGAAACCGGGGAGCTGTTTTTT.

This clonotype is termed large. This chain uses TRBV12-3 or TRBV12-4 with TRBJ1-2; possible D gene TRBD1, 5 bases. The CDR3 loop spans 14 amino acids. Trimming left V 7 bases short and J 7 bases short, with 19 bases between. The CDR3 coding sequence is TGTGCCAGCACCCCGGGAGGGGAGGGTGGTGGCTACACCTTC. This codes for CASTPGGEGGGYTF.

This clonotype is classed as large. The chain's CDR3 is CAISQGGHRDEQYF. In DNA, the CDR3 is TGTGCCATCAGCCAAGGGGGACACAGGGACGAGCAGTACTTC. This chain connects TRBV10-3 to TRBJ2-7; the D gene is possibly TRBD1 (6 bases). The CDR3 totals 14 residues. Germline V gene lookup returns CDR1 ENHRY and CDR2 SYGVKD. V was cut by 6 bases and J by 5 bases, with 17 bases left in between.